A selection of T cell receptor beta chains follows, all from one sample in a study of tumor and adjacent non-tumor tissue in lung cancer. TCRdb called the multiplex PCR reads again in MiXCR, with one record for every CDR3 protein. Of under 150,000 distinct CDR3 sequences detected, around 67% appear once; the ten largest clones hold 18%. Sample: lung tumor tissue. Receptors were obtained from a man in his fifties or sixties with small cell lung cancer. CDR3s include the opening cysteine and the closing phenylalanine or tryptophan. D genes are given only for firm matches. Only part of the rows carry a size: once, few, many, or a class if the clone is expanded.

j_call | clone_size | d_call | v_call | cdr3_nt | cdr3_aa
TRBJ2-7 | NA | TRBD1 | TRBV4-2 | TGTACCAGCGGCCAACCGGGACAGGGAGGCGAGCAGTACTTC | CTSGQPGQGGEQYF
TRBJ2-7 | NA | TRBD2 | TRBV9 | TGTGCCAGCAGCCCTAGCGGATCGGGATCCTACGAGCAGTACTTC | CASSPSGSGSYEQYF
TRBJ1-5 | NA | NA | TRBV20-1 | TGCAGTGCTAGACTGGCATACTATCAGCCCCGGCATTTT | CSARLAYYQPRHF
TRBJ2-5 | NA | TRBD2 | TRBV20-1 | TGCAGTGCTAGAGATCATAGCGGGAGGCGGAAGAGCCAGTACTTC | CSARDHSGRRKSQYF
TRBJ2-5 | once | NA | TRBV20-1 | TGCAATGCTAGAGTCTGGGGTCAAGGGGAAGAGACCCAGTACTTC | CNARVWGQGEETQYF
TRBJ2-3 | few | NA | TRBV4-2 | TGTGCCAGCAGCCAAGTCGGTTCCTCTAGCACAGATACGCAGTATTTT | CASSQVGSSSTDTQYF
TRBJ1-1 | few | NA | TRBV28 | TGTGCCAGCAGTTTTGGTCCGGCGGACACTGAAGCTTTCTTT | CASSFGPADTEAFF
TRBJ2-6 | NA | NA | TRBV12-3/TRBV12-4 | TGTGCCAGCAGCCCTGGGGCCAACATCCTGACTTTC | CASSPGANILTF
TRBJ2-3 | once | TRBD1 | TRBV29-1 | TGTAGCGTTGGGGGGGGACAGGGGGCGTGGGACTATCCAGGAGATACGCAGTATTTT | CSVGGGQGAWDYPGDTQYF
TRBJ2-1 | NA | TRBD1 | TRBV4-1 | TGCACCAGCAGCTTCTCCGGGACAGGGAAGGATGAGCAGTTCTTC | CTSSFSGTGKDEQFF
TRBJ2-7 | NA | NA | TRBV20-1 | TGCAGTGCCTGGTCTGGCGGGGTTACCTACGAGCAGTACTTC | CSAWSGGVTYEQYF
TRBJ2-5 | few | NA | TRBV11-1 | TGTGCCAGCAGCATAGATAGAGGAGAGACCCAGTACTTC | CASSIDRGETQYF
TRBJ2-7 | many | TRBD2 | TRBV20-1 | TGCAGTGCTAGGAGGGAGGGGTCCTACGAGCAGTACTTC | CSARREGSYEQYF
TRBJ1-4 | NA | NA | TRBV7-8 | TGTGCCAGCAGCGCCCGGGGGTACACTAATGAAGAACTGTTCTTT | CASSARGYTNEELFF
TRBJ2-7 | NA | NA | TRBV6-2/TRBV6-3 | TGTGCCAGCAGTTACTCGAGTCTGGGGCACGAGCAGTACTTC | CASSYSSLGHEQYF
TRBJ2-6 | NA | NA | TRBV4-2 | TGTGCGAGCAGCCTCTGGGGTGGTGGGGCCAACGTCCTGACTTTC | CASSLWGGGANVLTF
TRBJ2-5 | NA | TRBD2 | TRBV10-2 | TGCGCCAGCAGTGTTACGGGAGGGCCGTTGGAGACTCATTACTTC | CASSVTGGPLETHYF
TRBJ2-5 | many | TRBD2 | TRBV20-1 | TGCAGTGCACATAGACTAGCGGGAGGCGGAGAGACCCAGTACTTC | CSAHRLAGGGETQYF
TRBJ1-1 | NA | NA | TRBV29-1 | TGCATCGTTGAAAGTTCGGGATATGAAGCTTTCTTT | CIVESSGYEAFF
TRBJ2-5 | few | TRBD1 | TRBV7-9 | TGTGCCAGCAGTTTCCGGACAGGGCCCGAGGAGACCCAGTACTTC | CASSFRTGPEETQYF
TRBJ2-1 | NA | NA | TRBV20-1 | TGCGGTGCTAGAGATCTATTCGGACTAACGCCGGATGAGCAGTTCTTC | CGARDLFGLTPDEQFF
TRBJ1-6 | NA | NA | TRBV20-1 | TGCAGTGTTACAATCCCGGGTCACGGAAATTCACCCCTCCACTTT | CSVTIPGHGNSPLHF
TRBJ2-5 | NA | NA | TRBV11-2 | TGTGCCAGCAGCCCAGAGGTACAGGGTGGTTTCGAGACCCAGTACTTC | CASSPEVQGGFETQYF
TRBJ2-2 | NA | TRBD1 | TRBV12-3/TRBV12-4 | TGTGCCAGCAGTCCTGGGACAGGGGCTACCAGGGAGCTGTTTTTT | CASSPGTGATRELFF
TRBJ2-2 | NA | TRBD2 | TRBV6-1 | TGTGCCAGCCACCGACTAGCGAACACCGAGGAGCTGTTTTTT | CASHRLANTEELFF
TRBJ1-2 | NA | NA | TRBV20-1 | TGCAGTGCTCCCCTTTCGGGAAGAACCCTCAGCTTC | CSAPLSGRTLSF
TRBJ1-3 | few | NA | TRBV7-9 | TGTGCCAGCAGCTTATCCGGGGGCCTCGGAAACACCATATATTTT | CASSLSGGLGNTIYF
TRBJ2-5 | NA | NA | TRBV20-1 | TGTAGTGCTCCCTGTGGGGGCCAAGAGACCCAGTACTTC | CSAPCGGQETQYF
TRBJ1-6 | NA | NA | TRBV6-1 | TGTGCCAGCAGTGATGCGCAGGGAGATAATTCACCCCTCCACTTT | CASSDAQGDNSPLHF
TRBJ1-1 | few | NA | TRBV11-3 | TGTGCCAGCAGCTCCGATTGGGGCACTGAAGCTTTCTTT | CASSSDWGTEAFF
TRBJ2-3 | NA | NA | TRBV24-1 | TGTGCCACCAGTGATAGGCTATCTAGCACAGATACGCAGTATTTT | CATSDRLSSTDTQYF
TRBJ2-7 | NA | NA | TRBV5-1 | TGCGCCAGCAGTCTCCTATGGGGGGCCAACTACGAGCAGTACTTC | CASSLLWGANYEQYF
TRBJ1-4 | once | NA | TRBV10-2 | TGCGCCAACAGGAGGGACCTCGGGGAAGAAAAACTGTTTTTT | CANRRDLGEEKLFF
TRBJ2-1 | NA | NA | TRBV12-3/TRBV12-4 | TGTGCCAGCAGTTTCGGGGACAGTGGGAGCGGGGAGCAGTTCTTC | CASSFGDSGSGEQFF
TRBJ2-7 | NA | NA | TRBV6-1 | TGTGCCGGCAGTGAAGCGCCGGGACTTACCTTC | CAGSEAPGLTF
TRBJ1-5 | NA | NA | TRBV4-2 | TGTGCCAGCAGCCGAGATCTAATGGGGGGAGATCAGCCCCAGCATTTT | CASSRDLMGGDQPQHF
TRBJ1-1 | once | NA | TRBV11-3 | TGTGACAGCATCCACAGGACAGAAACAGAAACTTTCTTT | CDSIHRTETETFF
TRBJ2-1 | NA | NA | TRBV12-3/TRBV12-4 | TGTGCCAACAGTTTAGAGGCTATGGACAATGAGCAGTTCTTC | CANSLEAMDNEQFF
TRBJ2-1 | NA | TRBD1 | TRBV5-1 | TGCGCCAGCAGCTTGGGGGGACAGTCCTACAATGAGCAGTTCTTC | CASSLGGQSYNEQFF
TRBJ2-3 | NA | NA | TRBV11-1 | TGTGCCATCGGGAGTAGCGGCTTATCCACATATATGCAGTATTTT | CAIGSSGLSTYMQYF
TRBJ2-7 | NA | TRBD1 | TRBV20-1 | TGCAGTGTCCAGGCTACAGGGGGCAGGATCGAGCAGTACTTC | CSVQATGGRIEQYF
TRBJ2-1 | NA | TRBD2 | TRBV11-2 | TGTGCCAGCAGCTTAGTATTAGCGGGAGTGGTTGAGCAGCTCTTC | CASSLVLAGVVEQLF
TRBJ2-2 | many | NA | TRBV6-1 | TGTGCCAGCAGTAGCCAGTTTCGCACCGGGGAGCTGTTTTTT | CASSSQFRTGELFF
TRBJ2-7 | NA | NA | TRBV6-5 | TGTGCCAGCAGTTACTCGAGGGACCGGGCTCTAAACGAGCAGTACTTC | CASSYSRDRALNEQYF
TRBJ2-5 | NA | NA | TRBV20-1 | TGCAGTGCTAGAACTCAGCATGAGACCCAGTGCTTC | CSARTQHETQCF
TRBJ2-1 | many | TRBD2 | TRBV29-1 | TGCAGCGTTGAGGGCGGGAGGGCCCTCGATAATGAGCAGTTCTTC | CSVEGGRALDNEQFF
TRBJ1-2 | few | NA | TRBV28 | TGTGCCAGCAGTTGGGCCGCGGGGTTCGACTATGGCTACACCTTC | CASSWAAGFDYGYTF
TRBJ1-1 | many | TRBD1 | TRBV29-1 | TGCAGCGTAACCCGACAGGGTGGGGACACTGAAGCTTTCTTT | CSVTRQGGDTEAFF
TRBJ2-5 | many | NA | TRBV10-2 | TGCGCCAGCAGATTTCTCGAGACCCAGTACTTC | CASRFLETQYF
TRBJ1-5 | NA | NA | TRBV12-3/TRBV12-4 | TGTGACAGCAGACGGGATGACAGTCAGCCCCAGCATTTT | CDSRRDDSQPQHF
TRBJ1-5 | NA | NA | TRBV6-5 | TGTGCCAGCAGACGGGTGGCTTATCAGCCCCAGCATTTT | CASRRVAYQPQHF
TRBJ2-1 | NA | NA | TRBV20-1 | TGCAGTGCTCCAGCCTCCACGCGGCGGAGCTCCTACAATGAGCAGTTCTTC | CSAPASTRRSSYNEQFF
TRBJ1-5 | NA | NA | TRBV7-8 | TGTTCCAGCACCTCCCCTCCCAAAGGTTGTCAGCCCCAGCATTTT | CSSTSPPKGCQPQHF
TRBJ2-1 | NA | NA | TRBV11-2 | TGTCCCAGCAGCTTGGCCCCAGGGCACCTACCAAGGGATGAGCAATTCTTC | CPSSLAPGHLPRDEQFF
TRBJ2-3 | NA | NA | TRBV4-2 | TGTGCCAGCAGCCAAGATCGATCGGGGGCTTCAGATACGCAGTATTTT | CASSQDRSGASDTQYF
TRBJ2-7 | NA | TRBD2 | TRBV4-2 | TGTGCCAGCAGACATAGCGGGAGTAGGAACGAGCAGTCCTTC | CASRHSGSRNEQSF
TRBJ2-2 | NA | NA | TRBV24-1 | TGTACCACCGGTGATTTAGGGTGGGAGGAGCTGTTTTTT | CTTGDLGWEELFF
TRBJ2-1 | NA | NA | TRBV4-1 | TGCGCCAGCAGCCAAGACGTGACCTACAATGAGCAGTTCTTC | CASSQDVTYNEQFF